This T cell receptor beta chain emerged from a study of T cell repertoires in ileal Crohn's disease (dated by TCRdb to about 2019). Some background on the complete study: At the time of surgery, roughly 34% of patients were active smokers, and the median duration of disease was about 8.5 years. Every patient underwent surgery because of a complication, which was stricturing disease in around 60% and penetrating disease in roughly 39%. Postoperative therapy was given to about half of the patients, with thiopurines administered to roughly twelve patients and anti-TNF agents administered to fewer than 20 patients. TCR repertoire analysis was performed in about 61 Crohn's disease patients drawn from a prospective multicentre cohort. The study was conducted in parallel with a multicentre cohort that was designed to identify predictors of early endoscopic recurrence following ileocolonic resection. A Rutgeerts score higher than i0 was the definition used for endoscopic postoperative recurrence. The study sequenced 150 to 200 mucosal samples from more than 50 patients, taken at several locations on the surgical specimen and at postoperative endoscopy.

Adults with ileal or ileocolonic Crohn's disease and an indication for ileocolonic resection were eligible for inclusion. Whole ileal mucosal biopsies were stored frozen at -80°C before DNA extraction. Genomic DNA was isolated from frozen whole biopsies using a TRizol-based method, and the DNA was quantified with a NanoDrop 2000 spectrophotometer. Turning to this clone: Its antigen target is currently unknown. Per-nucleotide qualities are absent, and no much larger clonotype sits a single base away.

Five hundred nanograms of biopsy DNA per sample were submitted for commercial TCRB immunosequencing. Adaptive Biotechnology amplified the CDR3 regions from genomic DNA with a two-step multiplex PCR designed to control amplification bias. Primers covering every V and J gene segment were used in the first PCR, while barcodes and Illumina adapters were added in the second PCR. An Illumina instrument was used to sequence the CDR3 libraries. The paper's processing steps were these. Vendor-provided pipelines were combined with custom analysis of raw data in R/Bioconductor under R version 3.3.0. Clonality, ranging from 0 to 1, was calculated as the inverse of the normalised Shannon entropy of all productive clones. High-frequency clones were defined as the repertoire share of the top 100 clones, retaining only clones passing a 95% confidence test. Repertoire diversity was measured with the Simpson index, and overlap between samples was measured with the Morisita-Horn index. This immuneACCESS table, as held by TCRdb, lists in-frame sequences with V and J called but not all clones. Of the missing ones, under half trace to an unresolved V gene in checked studies; the others have no known cause. Clone size and the V and J calls come from that table; the DNA yielded D and trimming. This sample comprises thousands of clones, 70% to 85% of them detected only once. In total, the top ten clones hold 7% to 9% of the sample.

Beyond this particular receptor, the publication reports: Higher high-frequency clone percentages at surgery were associated with endoscopic recurrence; all patients with clonality above 26.8% (18/57) had recurrence. A significantly higher proportion of clonal expansions was observed in active smokers at surgery than in non-smokers (25.9% vs 17.9%, p=0.02). Mucosal CD4 and CD8 T cells were sorted and sequenced only in a subgroup of patients, whose size was not stated. More high-frequency clones were carried by sorted CD8 T cells than by CD4 T cells, suggesting that mucosal expansions were mainly CD8.

CDR1 and CDR2 (MGHRA, YSYEKL) derive from the germline V gene. The CDR3 has 15 amino acids, counting the end cysteine and phenylalanine. The CDR3 DNA has 45 bases and is translated from base 1. Between the V and J ends, shortened by 0 bases and 6 bases respectively, the junction contains 12 bases. Here the chain combines TRBV4-1 and TRBJ2-1, with TRBD2 perhaps the D gene, on 6 matching bases. The clonotype originates from an adult with Crohn's disease. The sample was ileal tissue. The CDR3 here reads CASSQDEIGSNEQFF. The nucleotides are TGCGCCAGCAGCCAAGATGAGATCGGGAGCAATGAGCAGTTCTTC.